These T cell receptor beta chains were read from a single sample in a study of response to subunit inactivated influenza vaccine. TCRdb passed the RT-PCR reads through MiXCR, listing each CDR3 protein once. Of about 650,000 distinct CDR3 sequences listed, 15% to 18% are singletons. The sample was PBMCs from blood, taken 11 to 12 days after vaccination. The source of these receptors is a man aged 45-65 years who received an inactivated influenza vaccine. Each CDR3 is given with its conserved first and last residue. The D gene is left open where the match is weak. Clone sizes are given selectively: once, few, many, or a class where the clone is expanded.

TRBJ1-4 | few | TRBD1 | TRBV5-1 | TGCGCCAGCAGCTTGGTGGGGACAGGGGGCGAAGGAAAACTGTTTTTT | CASSLVGTGGEGKLFF
TRBJ1-2 | few | TRBD1 | TRBV7-6 | TGTGCCAGCAGCTCCCAGACAGGGGGCTCATATGGCTACACCTTC | CASSSQTGGSYGYTF
TRBJ2-7 | . | . | TRBV20-1 | TGCAGTGCCCAGGGGGGAGAAGAGCAGTACTTC | CSAQGGEEQYF
TRBJ1-1 | . | . | TRBV7-8 | TGTGCCAGCAGCTCAGGACTGGCACAGCTTACTGAAGCTTTCTTT | CASSSGLAQLTEAFF
TRBJ2-3 | . | . | TRBV27 | TGTGCCAGCAGTTTATCGATTCCTGGAAACGAGTATTTT | CASSLSIPGNEYF
TRBJ1-2 | . | . | TRBV19 | TGTGCCAGTACCACCCGTCAGGGTAACTATGGCTACACCTTC | CASTTRQGNYGYTF
TRBJ2-5 | . | TRBD2 | TRBV11-2 | TGTGCCAGCAGCGTGGGGGGGACCCAAGAGACCCAGTACTTC | CASSVGGTQETQYF
TRBJ1-1 | few | TRBD1 | TRBV4-2 | TGTGCCAGCAGCCACACTGACAGGGGTCGAGCCACTGAAGCTTTCTTT | CASSHTDRGRATEAFF
TRBJ2-5 | once | . | TRBV2 | TGTGCCAGCGGCAGGGACATTCAAGAGACCCAGTACTTC | CASGRDIQETQYF
TRBJ1-3 | few | . | TRBV5-6 | TGTGCCAGCAGCTTGCCGGTCTCTGGAAACACCATATATTTT | CASSLPVSGNTIYF
TRBJ1-6 | . | TRBD1 | TRBV5-1 | TGCGCCAGCAGCTTGACCTTCCGACAGGGGAATAATTCACCCCTCCACTTT | CASSLTFRQGNNSPLHF
TRBJ1-5 | . | . | TRBV19 | TGTGCCAGTAGTAGGGGAGCCCAGACATATCAGCCCCAGCATTTT | CASSRGAQTYQPQHF
TRBJ2-1 | . | . | TRBV19 | TGTGCCAGTAGTATGGCTAGAAAAGGGAATGAGCAGTTCTTC | CASSMARKGNEQFF
TRBJ2-1 | . | . | TRBV6-1 | TGTGCCAGCAGCCCACGGACGGGACTCGGCAATGAGCAGTTCTTC | CASSPRTGLGNEQFF
TRBJ2-5 | few | . | TRBV20-1 | TGCAGTGCTTTTGGATTGGCGCAAGAGACCCAGTACTTC | CSAFGLAQETQYF
TRBJ2-2 | few | . | TRBV27 | TGTGCCAGCATGGATTGGCAGGCGAGGGGCGGGGAGCTGTTTTTT | CASMDWQARGGELFF
TRBJ2-7 | few | . | TRBV7-2 | TGTGCCAGCAGCTTAGGGAACAAGGTAGAGCAGTACTTC | CASSLGNKVEQYF
TRBJ2-1 | few | . | TRBV7-9 | TGTGCCAGCAGCTTAGACAGCCGATACTACAATGAGCAGTTCTTC | CASSLDSRYYNEQFF
TRBJ2-2 | . | . | TRBV13 | TGTGCCAGCAGCCCAATGGGGGCGGGACACGTGAACACCGGGGAGCTGTTTTTT | CASSPMGAGHVNTGELFF
TRBJ1-1 | few | . | TRBV5-1 | TGCGCCAGCAGCCGCGGGCAGGACACTGAAGCTTTCTTT | CASSRGQDTEAFF
TRBJ2-1 | many | TRBD2 | TRBV18 | TGTGCCAGCTCACGGACTAGGGATGAGCAGTTCTTC | CASSRTRDEQFF
TRBJ1-4 | . | TRBD1 | TRBV4-3 | TGCGCCAGCAGCCAGGAACAGGGGGCCGGTGAGGAACTGTTTTTT | CASSQEQGAGEELFF
TRBJ1-1 | few | . | TRBV29-1 | TGCAGCGTCACACATACAGCGAACACTGAAGCTTTCTTT | CSVTHTANTEAFF
TRBJ2-1 | . | TRBD2 | TRBV20-1 | TGCAGTGCTAGAGCCCCCGGGACTAGCGGGAGGTTTAACAATGAGCAGTTCTTC | CSARAPGTSGRFNNEQFF
TRBJ2-5 | few | . | TRBV5-1 | TGCGCCAGCAGTGAGCGGAACGGCGGTCCTGTGGAGACCCAGTACTTC | CASSERNGGPVETQYF
TRBJ2-3 | few | . | TRBV7-2 | TGTGCCAGCAGCCCTAGCAGCCCGAGTTGGGATACGCAGTATTTT | CASSPSSPSWDTQYF
TRBJ2-7 | many | TRBD1 | TRBV5-1 | TGCGCCAGCAGCCTCGGACAGGGGAACAACGAGCAGTACTTC | CASSLGQGNNEQYF
TRBJ2-1 | . | TRBD2 | TRBV5-1 | TGCGCCAGCAGCTTGGCCAATCGAGGTAGACTAGCGCTGTACAATGAGCAGTTCTTC | CASSLANRGRLALYNEQFF
TRBJ2-3 | . | . | TRBV7-7 | TGTGCTTGCGGAAGGGCCGAAGCAGATACGCAGTATTTT | CACGRAEADTQYF
TRBJ1-1 | . | . | TRBV12-3/TRBV12-4 | TGTGCCAGCAGTCTGTACAATCGGTACACTGAAGCTTTCTTT | CASSLYNRYTEAFF
TRBJ2-1 | few | . | TRBV5-5 | TGTGCCAGCAGCTTGTTGGTAGCGTACACTCAAAACAATGAGCAGTTCTTC | CASSLLVAYTQNNEQFF
TRBJ2-1 | . | . | TRBV6-2/TRBV6-3 | TGTGCCAGCAGTTTGTCGTACGAGGCTGAGCAGTTCTTC | CASSLSYEAEQFF
TRBJ2-1 | . | TRBD1 | TRBV5-1 | TGCGCCAGCAGCACCGGGACAGGGGGATATGAGCAGTTCTTC | CASSTGTGGYEQFF
TRBJ2-1 | . | TRBD2 | TRBV9 | TGTGCCAGCAGCGTACTAGCGGGAGACAGTTACAATGAGCAGTTCTTC | CASSVLAGDSYNEQFF
TRBJ2-7 | few | . | TRBV5-6 | TGTGCCAGCAGCTTGATGGGCTGGCAGGGATCCTACGAGCAGTACTTC | CASSLMGWQGSYEQYF
TRBJ2-7 | few | . | TRBV20-1 | TGCAGTGCTAGTAAGGGACTGGTTGGGGTCGAGCAGTACTTC | CSASKGLVGVEQYF
TRBJ2-3 | . | . | TRBV7-9 | TGTGCCAGCAGCTTAGCGGTTCCAGATACGCAGTATTTT | CASSLAVPDTQYF
TRBJ2-2 | . | . | TRBV20-1 | TGCAGTGCTAGAGATAAGAGGGGTTTCGACACCGGGGAGCTGTTTTTT | CSARDKRGFDTGELFF
TRBJ2-1 | . | . | TRBV20-1 | TGCAGTGCTAGAGATTTGGTCAGGGCCAATGAGCAGTTCTTC | CSARDLVRANEQFF
TRBJ2-2 | many | . | TRBV7-9 | TGTGCCAGCAGCTTAAAGGCTACCGGGGAGCTGTTTTTT | CASSLKATGELFF
TRBJ2-6 | few | . | TRBV7-8 | TGTGCCAGCAGCTTATTTGTGGGAGGTGGGGCCAACGTCCTGACTTTC | CASSLFVGGGANVLTF
TRBJ2-7 | . | . | TRBV6-2/TRBV6-3 | TGTGCCAGCACCGCCCGTTTGGGGTCTATCTCCTACGAGCAGTACTTC | CASTARLGSISYEQYF
TRBJ2-1 | . | TRBD2 | TRBV29-1 | TGCAGCGTTGACCAGCGGGAGAGAAGGGATGAGCAGTTCTTC | CSVDQRERRDEQFF
TRBJ2-1 | . | . | TRBV19 | TGTGCCAGTAGTGGGCCCCTGTGGGGGTCTGCTCGGGAGCAGTTCTTC | CASSGPLWGSAREQFF
TRBJ2-1 | . | TRBD1 | TRBV7-9 | TGTGCCAGCAGCTTAGGGGACAGGCTAACCTACAATGAGCAGTTCTTC | CASSLGDRLTYNEQFF
TRBJ1-2 | . | TRBD1 | TRBV2 | TGTGCCGGCAGGGGGGAAGCTAACTATGGCTACACCTTC | CAGRGEANYGYTF